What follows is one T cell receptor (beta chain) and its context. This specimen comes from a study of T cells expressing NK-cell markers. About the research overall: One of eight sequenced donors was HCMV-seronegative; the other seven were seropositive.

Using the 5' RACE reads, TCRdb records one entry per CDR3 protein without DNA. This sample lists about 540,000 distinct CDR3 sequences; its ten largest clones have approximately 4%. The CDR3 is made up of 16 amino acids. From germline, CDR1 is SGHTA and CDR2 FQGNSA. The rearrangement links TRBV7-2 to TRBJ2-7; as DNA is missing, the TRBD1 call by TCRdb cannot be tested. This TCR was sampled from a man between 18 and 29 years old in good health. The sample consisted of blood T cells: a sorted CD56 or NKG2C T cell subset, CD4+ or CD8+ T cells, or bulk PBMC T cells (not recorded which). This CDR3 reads CASSLHGTGTSYEQYF.